This T cell receptor (beta chain) was identified in a study of blood T cell repertoires in COVID-19. In the study overall: COVID-19 samples collected from the United States, Italy and Spain covered acute and convalescent phases. Sample material is recorded as cDNA or gDNA derived from T cells, B-cell-depleted T cells, or PBMCs.

The CDR3 extends over 14 amino acids. V was pared by 5 bases and J by 4 bases, with 14 bases between. CDR1 and CDR2 from the germline V gene are SGHTA and FQGNSA. Under the authors' procedure: Researchers report that nucleated cell counts were estimated from reference gene primer amplification. Measured with immunoSEQ multiplex PCR; TCRdb has only the in-frame clones, and not every one. The DNA was the basis for D and trimming; V, J and clone size are from that table. The sample has 70,000 to 95,000 clones; 70% to 90% are singletons. The V and J genes are TRBV7-2 and TRBJ1-2, with D possibly matching TRBD1 (6 bases). Input material: peripheral blood. The sequence came from a human donor in a cohort sampled during active COVID-19. CDR3 nucleotides: TGTGCCAGCAGCCCGCAGGGACACTCCTATGGCTACACCTTC. It translates to CASSPQGHSYGYTF.